These 13 T cell receptor beta chains were all obtained from the same sample, sequenced in a study of cytomegalovirus exposure and HLA in healthy donors. Amplification used 60 Vbeta primers and 13 Jbeta primers. Method: immunoSEQ multiplex PCR; TCRdb's copy keeps in-frame clones and lacks some. This table has roughly 130,000 clones, roughly 88% appearing once. Source material: PBMCs. All receptors derive from a boy aged 5-17 years in good health and CMV-seronegative.

The rearrangement links TRBV27 to TRBJ2-6; 11 bases match TRBD1. The CDR3 runs to 17 residues. V shed 7 bases and J 0 bases; nucleotides not matched to a gene: 5. The V gene's germline CDR1 is MNHEY and CDR2 SMNVEV (reference sequence). CDR3 sequence (DNA): TGTGCCAGCACCTCGGGGACAGGGGGCTCTGGGGCCAACGTCCTGACTTTC. This codes for CASTSGTGGSGANVLTF.

The gene calls are TRBV10-3 and TRBJ1-1; D not resolved. The germline V gene encodes CDR1 ENHRY and CDR2 SYGVKD. The CDR3 contains 15 residues. The germline V and J ends were trimmed by 1 base and 4 bases, with 13 bases remaining between them. This CDR3 is CAISEYGLGSTEAFF. In DNA, the CDR3 is TGTGCCATCAGTGAGTACGGGCTAGGGAGCACTGAAGCTTTCTTT.

The chain has TRBV18 and TRBJ2-7; TRBD1 is a possible D gene (6 bases). Trimming cost V 3 bases and J 2 bases, with 11 bases left between them. The V gene's germline CDR1 is KGHSH and CDR2 LQKENI. The CDR3 is made up of 14 amino acids. In DNA form, the CDR3 reads TGTGCCAGCTCACCCCGGGACATCGCCTACGAGCAGTACTTC. Its translation: CASSPRDIAYEQYF.

The chain has TRBV27 and TRBJ2-5; D is undetermined. The CDR3 sequence is 13 residues long. Germline V CDR1 and CDR2: MNHEY, SMNVEV (reference sequence). The V gene lost 5 bases and the J gene lost 0 bases, with 7 bases spanning the gap. This chain's CDR3 is CASSPQYQETQYF. CDR3 bases: TGTGCCAGCAGTCCCCAGTACCAAGAGACCCAGTACTTC.

The chain employs TRBV25-1 and TRBJ1-4, with a possible D match to TRBD1 (6 bases). The V and J ends lost 2 bases and 7 bases respectively, with 14 bases between them. The CDR3 is made up of 15 amino acids. Germline V gene data show CDR1 as MGHDK and CDR2 as SYGVNS. The CDR3: CASSEPGVGVEKLFF. The DNA for the CDR3 is TGTGCCAGCAGTGAACCAGGGGTGGGGGTTGAAAAACTGTTTTTT.

This chain connects TRBV30 to TRBJ2-3; 7 bases are shared with TRBD2. Germline V gene sequence: CDR1 GTSNPN, CDR2 SVGIG (reference sequence). This CDR3 is built from 16 residues. J lost 0 bases, V lost 5 bases, and 11 bases had no gene match. The CDR3 is CAWGGRTSRSTDTQYF. The CDR3 region has the DNA TGTGCCTGGGGTGGACGGACTAGTAGGAGCACAGATACGCAGTATTTT.

This clone was counted only a few times. The rearrangement uses TRBV2 and TRBJ2-3; maybe TRBD2 (6 bases). V gave up 6 bases and J gave up 6 bases, with 19 bases separating them. Germline V gives CDR1 SNHLY, CDR2 FYNNEI. The CDR3 is 15 residues long. CDR3 protein: CASSARGGAGDTQYF. The CDR3, as DNA: TGTGCCAGCAGCGCTAGAGGAGGGGCGGGGGATACGCAGTATTTT.

This clone was seen only once. The J gene is TRBJ2-7, the V gene TRBV6-6, with TRBD2 matching 9 bases. CDR1 is MNHNY and CDR2 is SVGAGI in the germline V gene (reference sequence). Unmatched junction bases numbered 6, after V lost 6 bases and J lost 0 bases. The CDR3 is made up of 15 amino acids. The CDR3 nucleotides read TGTGCCAGCAGATCCCTAGCGGGAAGCTCCTACGAGCAGTACTTC. Its protein product is CASRSLAGSSYEQYF.

This rearrangement joins TRBV11-1 to TRBJ2-3; a weak D match, TRBD1 (6 bases). Trimming removed 4 bases at V and 4 bases at J, with 6 bases between. Germline loops: CDR1 SGHAT, CDR2 FQDESV (reference sequence). The CDR3 loop spans 12 amino acids. CDR3 sequence: CASSSGADTQYF. In DNA form, the CDR3 reads TGTGCCAGCAGCTCAGGGGCAGATACGCAGTATTTT.

The J gene is TRBJ1-2, the V gene TRBV6-1, with 8 bases identical to TRBD1. The CDR3 spans 13 residues. The V gene's germline CDR1 is MNHNS and CDR2 SASEGT. Trimming cost V 7 bases and J 6 bases; bases outside gene matches: 7. The CDR3 reads CASKMDRVHGYTF. The CDR3 nucleotides read TGTGCCAGCAAAATGGACAGGGTCCATGGCTACACCTTC.

This chain connects TRBV6-6 to TRBJ2-7; 8 nucleotides match TRBD2. The trim removed 4 bases at V and 0 bases at J, leaving 2 bases unmatched. The CDR3 consists of 14 residues. CDR1 and CDR2 (germline): MNHNY, SVGAGI (reference sequence). In nucleotides, the CDR3 is TGTGCCAGCAGTTCCGGGGGGGCCTCCTACGAGCAGTACTTC. It codes for CASSSGGASYEQYF.

This clone has only one observation. The rearrangement links TRBV5-1 to TRBJ1-3, with 9 bases lining up with TRBD1. Germline trimming cut 3 bases from V and 1 base from J; bases unmatched to any gene: 8. This CDR3 contains 17 residues. Per germline, CDR1 SGHRS and CDR2 YFSETQ. The CDR3 loop reads CASSWGPDRGSGNTIYF. The CDR3 coding sequence is TGCGCCAGCAGCTGGGGGCCGGACAGGGGATCTGGAAACACCATATATTTT.

This sequence joins TRBV9 and TRBJ2-5; perhaps TRBD1 as D (5 bases). V was cut by 2 bases and J by 5 bases, with 10 bases left in between. Germline V gene lookup returns CDR1 SGDLS and CDR2 YYNGEE. This CDR3 has 13 amino acids. The CDR3 here is CASSVSGAETQYF. The DNA for the CDR3 is TGTGCCAGCAGCGTGAGTGGGGCGGAGACCCAGTACTTC.